This entry describes one T cell receptor beta chain. With V trimmed by 6 bases and J by 7 bases, 8 bases remained unmatched. The CDR3 extends over 14 amino acids. Germline-derived CDR1 and CDR2 are MNHEY and SVGAGI. Documented time point: after trial treatment. The treatment here: LDRT plus nivolumab, ipilimumab, low-dose cyclophosphamide and aspirin (RACIN trial). Donors received a regimen that comprised nivolumab, ipilimumab, aspirin, low-dose cyclophosphamide and low-dose radiotherapy. The data belong to a study of low-dose radiotherapy and immunotherapy resistance in tumors. On the study more broadly: Per fraction, Cohort 1 was given 0.5 Gy every 2 weeks, for a total of 6.5 Gy. 1 Gy per fraction was delivered to Cohort 2 every two weeks, for 13 Gy total over 26 weeks.

Alpha- and beta-chain coverage of first-strand cDNA came from TRAV- and TRBV-specific primers. The PCR that amplified TCRs ran for approximately 20 cycles, relying on a constant-region primer and a V-primer adapter. In vitro transcription was used to amplify the isolated mRNA. TCRdb itself ran the reads through MiXCR, one entry per CDR3 protein. The table includes about 39,000 distinct CDR3 sequences, less than 25% detected once. The gene calls are TRBV6-5 and TRBJ1-5; 8 positions agree with TRBD1. This TCR was recovered from a female donor with ovarian cancer. This sample comprised PBMCs, obtained after low-dose radiotherapy plus immunotherapy. The CDR3 sequence is CASSLGQGLQPQHF. The CDR3 nucleotides read TGTGCCAGCAGCCTAGGACAGGGTCTGCAGCCCCAGCATTTT.